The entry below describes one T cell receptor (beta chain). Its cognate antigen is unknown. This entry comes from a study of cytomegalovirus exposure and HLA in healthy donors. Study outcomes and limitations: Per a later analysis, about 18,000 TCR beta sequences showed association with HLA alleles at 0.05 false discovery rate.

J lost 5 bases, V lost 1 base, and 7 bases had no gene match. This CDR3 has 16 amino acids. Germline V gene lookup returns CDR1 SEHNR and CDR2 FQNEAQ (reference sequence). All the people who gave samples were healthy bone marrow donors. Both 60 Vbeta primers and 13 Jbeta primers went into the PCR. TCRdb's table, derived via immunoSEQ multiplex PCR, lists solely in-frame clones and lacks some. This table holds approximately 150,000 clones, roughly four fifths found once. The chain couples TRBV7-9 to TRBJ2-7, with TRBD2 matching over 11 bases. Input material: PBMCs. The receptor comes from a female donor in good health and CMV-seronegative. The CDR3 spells CASSLGVAGGPHEQYF. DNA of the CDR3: TGTGCCAGCAGCTTAGGGGTAGCGGGAGGGCCCCACGAGCAGTACTTC.